This T cell receptor beta chain came from a study of cytomegalovirus exposure and HLA in healthy donors. V gave up 2 bases and J gave up 2 bases; unmatched junction bases: 2. CDR1 LNHDA and CDR2 SQIVND come from the germline V gene (reference sequence). The CDR3 covers 14 residues. The PCR was carried out with 60 Vbeta primers and 13 Jbeta primers. Sequencing used immunoSEQ multiplex PCR; TCRdb keeps in-frame clones, though not all of them. The sample comprises about 120,000 clones, around 76% of which are singletons, and 12% rests with the top ten. The sequence derives from a middle-aged woman in good health and CMV-seropositive. Material for sequencing was PBMCs. The J gene is TRBJ2-5, the V gene TRBV19; 7 bases line up with TRBD2. The CDR3 sequence is CASSITGGQETQYF. CDR3 in DNA: TGTGCCAGTAGTATAACGGGGGGACAAGAGACCCAGTACTTC. The full variable domain, completed using reference TRBV19 and TRBJ2-5, is DGGITQSPKYLFRKEGQNVTLSCEQNLNHDAMYWYRQDPGQGLRLIYYSQIVNDFQKGDIAEGYSVSREKKESFPLTVTSAQKNPTAFYLCASSITGGQETQYFGPGTRLLVL.